This TCR beta chain stems from a study of beta chain features in type 1 diabetes. Heparinised blood was drawn once per donor, averaging roughly 120 mL. CD45RO/CCR7/CD25/CD127/CD95/CD27 separated CD4+ naive, central memory, regulatory and stem cell-like memory cells by sorting. Regarding the study as a whole: Within each of all four CD4+ subsets, Type 1 diabetes patients had TCRB CDR3s that were moderately but significantly shorter.

A remark on this clone: Its antigen is unknown.

Trimming cost V 2 bases and J 5 bases, with 12 bases left between them. Germline loops: CDR1 SGHNT, CDR2 YYREEE (reference sequence). The CDR3 extends over 14 amino acids. Sequencing targeted expressed TCRB transcripts, as all isolated RNA had been reverse transcribed. Millions of reads was the average for naive, central memory and regulatory T cell samples. Libraries were prepared by immunoSEQ multiplex PCR; TCRdb keeps only in-frame clonotypes and omits some of them. The top ten clones hold 0.035% to 0.045% of a sample with about 660,000 clones, around an eighth of them seen once. Sequences were obtained from naive CD4+ T cells from blood. The chain is built from TRBV5-4 and TRBJ2-3, with D maybe TRBD2 (6 bases). The TCR was taken from a young man with type 1 diabetes. The DNA for the CDR3 is TGTGCCAGCAGCTTAGCGGGTCCGGGAGATACGCAGTATTTT. It specifies CASSLAGPGDTQYF.